This passage covers 30 T cell receptor beta chains from one sample sequenced in a study of blood T cell repertoires in COVID-19. The table came from immunoSEQ multiplex PCR; TCRdb's copy has only in-frame clones and leaves some out. The table has just over 150,000 clones, approximately 80% seen once; the top ten hold roughly 0.52%. The sequenced material came from peripheral blood. These receptors were collected from a man in his fifties or sixties with acute or convalescent COVID-19.

The gene calls are TRBV28 and TRBJ1-6; 8 bases line up with TRBD1. V lost 3 bases, J lost 2 bases, and 3 bases stayed unmatched. The CDR3 sequence is 16 residues long. CDR1 and CDR2 (germline): MDHEN, SYDVKM. The CDR3: CASSFRDRTYNSPLHF. The CDR3 coding sequence is TGTGCCAGCAGTTTTAGGGACAGGACCTATAATTCACCCCTCCACTTT.

V is TRBV11-1 and J is TRBJ2-7, with D perhaps matching TRBD2 (6 bases). The CDR3 is 16 amino acids. The V gene's germline CDR1 is SGHAT and CDR2 FQDESV (reference sequence). V was shortened by 0 bases and J by 0 bases, with 12 bases between the two germline ends. The CDR3, as DNA: TGTGCCAGCAGCTTAGCGGCTAGCGCCCACTCCTACGAGCAGTACTTC. Encoded protein: CASSLAASAHSYEQYF.

The chain joins TRBV19 to TRBJ1-2; D call uncertain. Trimming left V 4 bases short and J 8 bases short, with 14 bases between. This CDR3 is 13 amino acids long. Germline-derived CDR1 and CDR2 are LNHDA and SQIVND (reference sequence). The CDR3 spells CASSTASTVGYTF. CDR3 coding DNA: TGTGCCAGTAGTACCGCTTCTACTGTGGGCTACACCTTC.

The chain links TRBV6-1 to TRBJ2-2; TRBD1 matches 7 bases. CDR3 length: 16 residues. Germline assignment: CDR1 MNHNS and CDR2 SASEGT. The J segment lost 6 bases and the V segment lost 2 bases, leaving 9 bases of the junction unmatched. CDR3 sequence: CASSERGQRRSGELFF. For the CDR3, the DNA is TGTGCCAGCAGTGAACGGGGACAGCGGAGGTCCGGGGAGCTGTTTTTT.

A single count supports this clone. CDR3 nucleotide sequence: TGTGCCAGCAGCGACAGGAGTAGCGGGAGAGATACGCAGTATTTT. Protein: CASSDRSSGRDTQYF. The chain employs TRBV6-4 and TRBJ2-3; 9 bases agree with TRBD2. Germline lookup yields CDR1 MRHNA and CDR2 SNTAGT. CDR3 size: 15 residues. The V and J ends lost 6 bases and 5 bases, in that order; junction bases with no gene match: 9.

The chain links TRBV11-3 to TRBJ2-3; 8 bases fit TRBD1. J lost 1 base, V lost 1 base, and 4 bases had no gene match. Germline CDR1 is SGHNT and CDR2 is YENEEA. This CDR3 contains 16 residues. The CDR3 nucleotides are TGTGCCAGCAGCTTAGGAACAGGGGGAGGCACAGATACGCAGTATTTT. Amino acid sequence: CASSLGTGGGTDTQYF.

This rearrangement joins TRBV5-1 to TRBJ1-1; D unclear. Germline V gene lookup returns CDR1 SGHRS and CDR2 YFSETQ. This CDR3 comprises 13 residues. V was cut by 0 bases and J by 6 bases, with 9 bases left in between. This CDR3 is CASSLERDSEAFF. CDR3 sequence (DNA): TGCGCCAGCAGCTTGGAGAGGGATTCTGAAGCTTTCTTT.

The chain joins TRBV4-3 to TRBJ2-3; 14 bases align to TRBD2. The CDR3 runs to 16 residues. Germline CDR1 LGHNA, CDR2 YSLEER. The V and J ends lost 4 bases and 9 bases, in that order; junction bases with no gene match: 9. This CDR3 reads CASSLGRLAGGPTQYF. The CDR3 region has the DNA TGCGCCAGCAGCCTCGGGAGACTAGCGGGAGGGCCGACGCAGTATTTT.

This clone has just one count. The chain has TRBV7-3 and TRBJ1-1; 8 nucleotides line up with TRBD1. V shed 5 bases, J shed 4 bases, and the junction held 3 bases outside the gene matches. The CDR3 length is 13 residues. CDR1 and CDR2 from the germline V gene are SGHTA and FQGTGA. The CDR3 region has the DNA TGTGCCAGCAGCCCCACAGGGGGCACTGAAGCTTTCTTT. Its translation is CASSPTGGTEAFF.

V gene TRBV6-5 combines with J gene TRBJ2-5; no definite D call. This CDR3 is built from 12 residues. Germline-derived CDR1 and CDR2 are MNHEY and SVGAGI. The ends were cut back, 6 bases at V and 7 bases at J, with 12 bases in the middle. CDR3 sequence (DNA): TGTGCCAGCAGCCCCCGTCCCGGGACCCAGTACTTC. Residues: CASSPRPGTQYF.

The chain couples TRBV6-6 to TRBJ2-7; 9 nucleotides align to TRBD1. Losses at the gene ends were 4 bases for V and 0 bases for J; bases not matched to a gene: 7. CDR3 size: 16 residues. Per germline, CDR1 MNHNY and CDR2 SVGAGI (reference sequence). This chain's CDR3 is CASSLAQGATSYEQYF. The CDR3 DNA follows: TGTGCCAGCAGTTTAGCACAGGGGGCGACCTCCTACGAGCAGTACTTC.

The gene calls are TRBV6-7 and TRBJ2-2, with TRBD2 matching over 7 bases. TRBV6-7 is sorted into the ORF group, with uncertain function. The CDR3 runs 17 residues. With V trimmed by 6 bases and J by 1 base, 11 bases remained unmatched. Here the CDR3 reads CASSHVPSGLNTGELFF. In DNA, the CDR3 is TGTGCCAGCAGCCACGTCCCTAGCGGACTGAACACCGGGGAGCTGTTTTTT.

This clone was counted only a few times. The chain uses TRBV2 and TRBJ1-5, with a tentative D call TRBD1 (5 bases). The V end was cut by 5 bases, the J end by 2 bases, with 13 bases between. Germline V CDR1 and CDR2: SNHLY, FYNNEI. The CDR3 contains 15 residues. CDR3 sequence reads: CASSRLQVRNQPQHF. The CDR3 coding sequence is TGTGCCAGCAGTAGGTTACAGGTACGCAATCAGCCCCAGCATTTT.

This chain joins TRBV28 and TRBJ2-7; D is perhaps TRBD1 (6 bases). The CDR3 has 15 amino acids. V shed 4 bases and J shed 5 bases, with 18 bases lying between them. The germline V gene encodes CDR1 MDHEN and CDR2 SYDVKM. The CDR3 is CASSSPGHPSNEQYF. The CDR3 DNA sequence: TGTGCCAGCAGTTCGCCGGGACACCCGTCCAACGAGCAGTACTTC.

The V and J genes are TRBV6-2 or TRBV6-3 and TRBJ1-2; tentative D call: TRBD1 (6 bases). The CDR3 contains 16 residues. V was trimmed by 4 bases and J by 8 bases, leaving 23 bases between them. Germline-derived CDR1 and CDR2 are MNHEY and SVGEGT. In DNA form, the CDR3 reads TGTGCCAGCAGTTCTCCCCAACAGGGCTGGGAGAGGGGCTACACCTTC. It codes for CASSSPQQGWERGYTF.

The chain combines TRBV7-2 with TRBJ1-3; D remains ambiguous. Germline lookup yields CDR1 SGHTA and CDR2 FQGNSA. The CDR3 sequence is 15 residues long. V was clipped by 5 bases and J by 2 bases, with 13 bases between them. The CDR3 spells CASSQMSGAGNTIYF. CDR3 nucleotides: TGTGCCAGCAGCCAAATGTCCGGGGCTGGAAACACCATATATTTT.

This clone showed up just a few times. This CDR3 reads CSVDTGLADNEQFF. CDR3 DNA: TGCAGCGTTGATACGGGACTAGCGGACAATGAGCAGTTCTTC. This chain joins TRBV29-1 and TRBJ2-1; 11 nucleotides line up with TRBD2. The length of the CDR3 is 14 residues. J was trimmed by 5 bases and V by 3 bases; bases with no gene match: 3. Germline assignment: CDR1 SQVTM and CDR2 ANQGSEA.

The chain carries TRBV30 and TRBJ1-6; D uncertain. Germline CDR1 and CDR2: GTSNPN and SVGIG (reference sequence). The germline V and J ends were trimmed by 1 base and 18 bases, with 13 bases remaining between them. The CDR3 is 11 amino acids. Here the CDR3 DNA reads TGTGCCTGGAGTGGGGCAGGCGTTCCCCACTTT. Its translation is CAWSGAGVPHF.

The chain couples TRBV27 to TRBJ1-6; unclear D gene. Trimming took 2 bases from V and 4 from J, leaving 12 bases between them. Germline V gene lookup returns CDR1 MNHEY and CDR2 SMNVEV (reference sequence). This CDR3 is 16 amino acids long. CDR3 in DNA: TGTGCCAGCAGTTTAGAGGCCCGCGGATATAATTCACCCCTCCACTTT. Translation: CASSLEARGYNSPLHF.

The chain employs TRBV19 and TRBJ2-1; 10 nucleotides agree with TRBD2. The germline V gene has CDR1 LNHDA and CDR2 SQIVND (reference sequence). The CDR3 length is 13 residues. The junction had 2 bases not matched to a gene; V was cut back by 6 bases and J by 6 bases. The CDR3 nucleotides are TGTGCCAGTAGAGGGACTAGCGCCAATGAGCAGTTCTTC. Protein: CASRGTSANEQFF.

V usage is TRBV7-3 and J usage is TRBJ2-1, with 8 bases identical to TRBD2. The length of the CDR3 is 18 residues. V shed 6 bases, J shed 5 bases, and the junction held 18 bases outside the gene matches. Germline assignment: CDR1 SGHTA and CDR2 FQGTGA. The CDR3 DNA is TGTGCCAGCAGTCCCCGGGGGCTAGCGGGTTCCCTAAACAATGAGCAGTTCTTC. It translates to CASSPRGLAGSLNNEQFF.

The V call is TRBV30, the J call TRBJ2-7, with 9 nucleotides matching TRBD1. CDR1 and CDR2 from the germline V gene are GTSNPN and SVGIG (reference sequence). The J segment lost 7 bases and the V segment lost 3 bases, leaving 7 bases of the junction unmatched. The CDR3 covers 13 residues. The CDR3 loop reads CAWSRTGVGEQYF. In DNA form, the CDR3 reads TGTGCCTGGAGCCGGACAGGGGTCGGGGAGCAGTACTTC.

V usage is TRBV7-2 and J usage is TRBJ2-3, with 12 nucleotides matching TRBD2. Germline V gene data show CDR1 as SGHTA and CDR2 as FQGNSA. V dropped 5 bases and J dropped 5; count of bases not matched to a gene: 2. This CDR3 contains 14 residues. CDR3 nucleotides: TGTGCCAGCAGCCCTAGCGGGGGGGTAGATACGCAGTATTTT. Encoded protein: CASSPSGGVDTQYF.

This chain uses TRBV7-3 with TRBJ2-7; tentatively, D is TRBD1 (5 bases). Germline V gives CDR1 SGHTA, CDR2 FQGTGA. CDR3 length: 16 amino acids. The germline V and J ends were trimmed by 2 bases and 3 bases, with 17 bases remaining between them. The CDR3 region has the DNA TGTGCCAGCAGCTTATTAGGGGCCAGGGAAGGCTACGAGCAGTACTTC. This encodes CASSLLGAREGYEQYF.

The chain combines TRBV3-1 (or the pseudogene TRBV3-2) with TRBJ2-1; 8 bases fit TRBD2. V shed 1 base, J shed 6 bases, and the junction held 23 bases outside the gene matches. The CDR3 runs to 21 residues. Germline V gene sequence: CDR1 LGHDT, CDR2 YNNKEL (reference sequence). CDR3: CASSQVHHGRLAPNEPNEQFF. The CDR3 nucleotides read TGTGCCAGCAGCCAAGTTCACCACGGGCGACTAGCGCCCAACGAGCCCAATGAGCAGTTCTTC.

The V gene is TRBV19, the J gene TRBJ2-2, with TRBD2 matching 9 bases. The CDR3 runs 15 residues. With 7 bases clipped from V and 5 bases from J, the junction kept 8 bases outside the gene matches. From germline, CDR1 is LNHDA and CDR2 SQIVND (reference sequence). CDR3 bases: TGTGCCAGTAACCCAGCGGGGGGTCCTACCGGGGAGCTGTTTTTT. It translates to CASNPAGGPTGELFF.

This clone was recorded once. CDR3 sequence: CASSEGQGDSPLHF. The CDR3 DNA reads TGTGCCAGCAGCGAGGGACAGGGGGATTCACCCCTCCACTTT. The chain carries TRBV4-2 and TRBJ1-6; 11 bases line up with TRBD1. The CDR3 contains 14 residues. V shed 5 bases, J shed 8 bases, and the junction held 2 bases outside the gene matches. Germline V gives CDR1 LGHNA, CDR2 YNFKEQ.

This clone was seen just once. The J gene is TRBJ2-3, the V gene TRBV28; 13 nucleotides agree with TRBD2. Looked up from germline, CDR1 is MDHEN and CDR2 is SYDVKM. The CDR3 has 18 amino acids. Unmatched junction bases numbered 5, after V lost 1 base and J lost 1 base. Here the CDR3 DNA reads TGTGCCAGCAGTTTATCCGGACTAGCGGGAGTCGGCACAGATACGCAGTATTTT. This sequence encodes CASSLSGLAGVGTDTQYF.

The chain joins TRBV3-1 (or the pseudogene TRBV3-2) to TRBJ1-1; D gene unclear. Germline CDR1 reads LGHDT; CDR2 reads YNNKEL (reference sequence). The CDR3 has 13 amino acids. The ends were cut back, 5 bases at V and 6 bases at J, with 13 bases in the middle. The CDR3 here is CASSSVRESEAFF. The CDR3 DNA reads TGTGCCAGCAGCTCAGTGAGGGAATCTGAAGCTTTCTTT.

Note on this clone: In the same sample, other DNA sequences code for this CDR3. V is TRBV11-3 and J is TRBJ2-3, with 9 bases lining up with TRBD1. Germline V gene data show CDR1 as SGHNT and CDR2 as YENEEA. CDR3 length: 15 residues. The V gene end was trimmed by 1 base and the J gene end by 3 bases; junction bases not matched to a gene: 2. The CDR3 is CASSLGTGDTDTQYF. The CDR3 coding sequence is TGTGCCAGCAGCTTAGGGACAGGGGATACAGATACGCAGTATTTT.